Below, 32 T cell receptor beta chains from the same sample are listed, as sequenced in a study of blood T cell repertoires in COVID-19. Clones were sequenced by immunoSEQ multiplex PCR, and TCRdb holds only the in-frame ones, with some missing. The data show 74,000 or so clones, 89% seen once. Sequences were obtained from peripheral blood. These receptor sequences come from a man aged 50-59 years with active COVID-19.

The genes are TRBV5-6 and TRBJ1-5; 9 bases are shared with TRBD1. The CDR3 extends over 14 amino acids. Per germline, CDR1 SGHDT and CDR2 YYEEEE. With V trimmed by 1 base and J by 6 bases, 2 bases remained unmatched. This CDR3 is CASSLTGGGQPQHF. In nucleotides, the CDR3 is TGTGCCAGCAGCTTGACAGGGGGCGGTCAGCCCCAGCATTTT.

This chain joins TRBV3-1 (or the pseudogene TRBV3-2) and TRBJ2-3; no firm D call. The CDR3 has 12 amino acids. The germline V gene has CDR1 LGHDT and CDR2 YNNKEL (reference sequence). V lost 4 bases to trimming and J lost 10 bases, with 12 bases between them. In DNA, the CDR3 is TGTGCCAGCAGCCCCGGTCCCGCGGCGCAGTATTTT. It translates to CASSPGPAAQYF.

This clone has only a few counts. This chain connects TRBV4-1 to TRBJ2-3; 10 bases are shared with TRBD1. The CDR3 covers 17 residues. Germline CDR1 is MGHRA and CDR2 is YSYEKL. Trimming cost V 1 base and J 4 bases; bases outside gene matches: 8. The CDR3 DNA is TGCGCCAGCAGCCAAGTTTTCGGGACAGGGGTTCCAGATACGCAGTATTTT. This translates into CASSQVFGTGVPDTQYF.

The genes are TRBV7-8 and TRBJ2-7; TRBD1 aligns across 10 bases. The J segment lost 4 bases and the V segment lost 5 bases, leaving 5 bases of the junction unmatched. Germline-derived CDR1 and CDR2 are SGHVS and FQNEAQ. The CDR3 covers 14 residues. CDR3 bases: TGTGCCAGCAGCCCCGGGACAGGGGCTTACGAGCAGTACTTC. Amino acid sequence: CASSPGTGAYEQYF.

The chain uses TRBV19 and TRBJ1-2, with TRBD1 identical over 7 bases. This CDR3 comprises 11 residues. The germline gives CDR1 LNHDA, CDR2 SQIVND (reference sequence). Losses at the gene ends were 6 bases for V and 10 bases for J; bases not matched to a gene: 5. CDR3 in amino acids: CASRAGTDYTF. DNA of the CDR3: TGTGCCAGTAGGGCCGGGACAGACTACACCTTC.

V and J are TRBV28 and TRBJ2-7, with 7 bases matching TRBD1. The CDR3 spans 14 residues. V trimming: 6 bases; J trimming: 2 bases; junction bases outside the gene matches: 7. Germline V gene sequence: CDR1 MDHEN, CDR2 SYDVKM. The DNA of the CDR3 is TGTGCCAGCAGGCCGGGACAGCTAACCTACGAGCAGTACTTC. It yields the protein CASRPGQLTYEQYF. The complete variable domain, with remaining parts taken from reference TRBV28 and TRBJ2-7, reads DVKVTQSSRYLVKRTGEKVFLECVQDMDHENMFWYRQDPGLGLRLIYFSYDVKMKEKGDIPEGYSVSREKKERFSLILESASTNQTSMYLCASRPGQLTYEQYFGPGTRLTVT.

The rearrangement uses TRBV3-1 (or the pseudogene TRBV3-2) and TRBJ2-1, with 10 positions matching TRBD2. This CDR3 is built from 15 residues. J gave up 3 bases and V 1 base, and 0 bases lay outside the gene matches. Germline CDR1 and CDR2: LGHDT and YNNKEL (reference sequence). This chain's CDR3 is CASSQASGGYNEQFF. In DNA form, the CDR3 reads TGTGCCAGCAGCCAAGCTAGCGGGGGCTACAATGAGCAGTTCTTC.

The V call is TRBV5-1, the J call TRBJ1-1; 8 bases map to TRBD1. V gave up 4 bases and J gave up 5 bases; unmatched junction bases: 7. The CDR3 runs 14 residues. In germline, CDR1 is SGHRS, CDR2 YFSETQ. The CDR3 sequence: CASSPDRGGTEAFF. The CDR3 bases are TGCGCCAGCAGCCCAGACAGGGGAGGGACTGAAGCTTTCTTT.

The chain couples TRBV5-4 to TRBJ2-3, with unresolved D. The V end lost 0 bases, the J end lost 1 base, and 12 bases lay between the germline ends. CDR3 length equals 16 residues. CDR1 is SGHNT and CDR2 is YYREEE in the germline V gene (reference sequence). The CDR3 sequence: CASSLAGGGGTDTQYF. Here the CDR3 DNA reads TGTGCCAGCAGCTTGGCTGGCGGCGGCGGCACAGATACGCAGTATTTT.

The V gene is TRBV7-8, the J gene TRBJ2-2; D is possibly TRBD2 (6 bases). V was clipped by 1 base and J by 13 bases, with 13 bases between them. Looked up from germline, CDR1 is SGHVS and CDR2 is FQNEAQ. CDR3 length equals 13 residues. The CDR3, as DNA: TGTGCCAGCAGCTTAGTGGGTTCGGAGGGGCTGTTTTTT. Translated, it gives CASSLVGSEGLFF.

In its sample, this clone ranks as large. The chain uses TRBV7-2 and TRBJ1-2, with no clear D. Germline values: CDR1 SGHTA, CDR2 FQGNSA. The V end was cut by 2 bases, the J end by 2 bases, with 6 bases between. CDR3 length: 13 residues. CDR3 sequence: CASSLRENYGYTF. The CDR3 bases are TGTGCCAGCAGCTTACGGGAGAACTATGGCTACACCTTC.

V is TRBV2 and J is TRBJ2-7; 15 nucleotides align to TRBD2. The germline V gene has CDR1 SNHLY and CDR2 FYNNEI. Trimming took 3 bases from V and 3 from J; bases not matched to a gene: 3. This CDR3 spans 16 amino acids. CDR3 sequence: CASSDEGLAGGYEQYF. The CDR3 DNA is TGTGCCAGCAGTGATGAGGGACTAGCGGGGGGCTACGAGCAGTACTTC.

The DNA for the CDR3 is TGTGCCAGCAGTTCACGCGGGGGGCCGGCCTACGAGCAGTACTTC. Its protein product is CASSSRGGPAYEQYF. This chain connects TRBV27 to TRBJ2-7; 8 positions match TRBD2. The CDR3 extends over 15 amino acids. CDR1 and CDR2 from the germline V gene are MNHEY and SMNVEV (reference sequence). J gave up 2 bases and V 4 bases, and 7 bases lay outside the gene matches.

V and J are TRBV11-2 and TRBJ2-1, with TRBD2 as a possible D gene (5 bases). The CDR3 sequence is 14 residues long. Germline CDR1 SGHAT, CDR2 FQNNGV. Between the trimmed V and J ends, which lost 7 bases and 6 bases, there was a span of 16 bases. In DNA, the CDR3 is TGTGCCAGCACCCCGGGGTTTGCCGGCAATGAGCAGTTCTTC. This gives the protein CASTPGFAGNEQFF.

V gene TRBV18 combines with J gene TRBJ2-1, with a weak D call TRBD2 (5 bases). CDR3 length: 17 amino acids. V was cut by 1 base and J by 0 bases, with 13 bases left in between. Germline V gene data show CDR1 as KGHSH and CDR2 as LQKENI. The CDR3 nucleotides read TGTGCCAGCTCACCACTCGTTTTACGGGACTCCTACAATGAGCAGTTCTTC. Its translation is CASSPLVLRDSYNEQFF.

The V call is TRBV6-5, the J call TRBJ2-1; the match to TRBD1 covers 7 bases. V was clipped by 8 bases and J by 8 bases; unmatched bases: 3. This CDR3 has 11 residues. CDR1 and CDR2 (germline): MNHEY, SVGAGI. CDR3 residues: CASGTAYEQFF. The DNA of the CDR3 is TGTGCCAGCGGGACAGCTTATGAGCAGTTCTTC.

The rearrangement uses TRBV11-2 and TRBJ1-2, with 10 positions matching TRBD1. CDR3 size: 14 residues. Per the germline V gene, CDR1 is SGHAT and CDR2 is FQNNGV. With 1 base clipped from V and 5 bases from J, the junction kept 1 base outside the gene matches. The CDR3 DNA is TGTGCCAGCAGCTTAGGGGACAGGGGATATGGCTACACCTTC. Residues: CASSLGDRGYGYTF.

J is TRBJ1-5 and V is TRBV9; 7 bases are shared with TRBD1. Germline trimming cut 3 bases from V and 6 bases from J; bases unmatched to any gene: 3. CDR1 and CDR2 from the germline V gene are SGDLS and YYNGEE. The CDR3 is made up of 13 amino acids. CDR3 DNA: TGTGCCAGCAGCGCCACAGGGGTTCAGCCCCAGCATTTT. This encodes CASSATGVQPQHF.

The chain uses TRBV12-5 and TRBJ1-1, with D perhaps matching TRBD1 (5 bases). V dropped 7 bases and J dropped 3 bases, with 15 bases sitting between them. CDR1 is LGHNT, CDR2 FRNRAP, per germline. The CDR3 covers 14 residues. For the CDR3, the DNA is TGTGCTAGTGCCCTGAGGCAGGGCGACACTGAAGCTTTCTTT. Translated: CASALRQGDTEAFF. Filled out from reference TRBV12-5 and TRBJ1-1, the complete variable domain reads DARVTQTPRHKVTEMGQEVTMRCQPILGHNTVFWYRQTMMQGLELLAYFRNRAPLDDSGMPKDRFSAEMPDATLATLKIQPSEPRDSAVYFCASALRQGDTEAFFGQGTRLTVV.

The rearrangement uses TRBV4-1 and TRBJ1-3; 7 bases map to TRBD1. The V segment lost 2 bases and the J segment 4 bases; nucleotides outside the gene matches: 2. Germline V lookup: CDR1 MGHRA, CDR2 YSYEKL. The CDR3 has 14 residues. For the CDR3, the DNA is TGCGCCAGCAGCCAAACAGGGGCAGGAAACACCATATATTTT. This gives the protein CASSQTGAGNTIYF.

V and J are TRBV6-5 and TRBJ2-7; 7 bases are a match to TRBD2. Germline V gene data show CDR1 as MNHEY and CDR2 as SVGAGI. The ends lost 2 bases at V and 3 bases at J; junction bases unmatched: 7. The CDR3 is 15 residues long. CDR3 residues: CASSYDAGEGYEQYF. CDR3 nucleotides: TGTGCCAGCAGTTACGACGCGGGGGAGGGCTACGAGCAGTACTTC.

The chain combines TRBV27 with TRBJ1-1, with TRBD1 identical over 7 bases. Germline V gives CDR1 MNHEY, CDR2 SMNVEV (reference sequence). Trimming took 4 bases from V and 4 from J; bases not matched to a gene: 6. This CDR3 comprises 14 residues. The CDR3 sequence: CASSSHDRATEAFF. DNA for the CDR3: TGTGCCAGCAGTTCCCATGACAGGGCCACTGAAGCTTTCTTT.

The chain has TRBV5-1 and TRBJ2-3; D might be TRBD2 (6 bases). V lost 0 bases and J 1 base, leaving 12 bases between the germline ends. This CDR3 has 16 residues. CDR1 and CDR2 (germline): SGHRS, YFSETQ. CDR3 loop: CASSLDRRERTDTQYF. In DNA form, the CDR3 reads TGCGCCAGCAGCTTGGATCGACGGGAGCGCACAGATACGCAGTATTTT. The variable domain in full, with the rest retrieved from reference TRBV5-1 and TRBJ2-3, is KAGVTQTPRYLIKTRGQQVTLSCSPISGHRSVSWYQQTPGQGLQFLFEYFSETQRNKGNFPGRFSGRQFSNSRSEMNVSTLELGDSALYLCASSLDRRERTDTQYFGPGTRLTVL.

The chain uses TRBV6-5 and TRBJ1-2, with D tentatively TRBD1 (6 bases). V dropped 7 bases and J dropped 8 bases, with 17 bases sitting between them. Germline V CDR1 and CDR2: MNHEY, SVGAGI. The CDR3 has 13 amino acids. The chain's CDR3 is CASTRRGAGGYTF. In nucleotides, the CDR3 is TGTGCCAGCACTCGGCGGGGGGCAGGAGGCTACACCTTC.

The genes are TRBV4-1 and TRBJ2-2; 12 nucleotides line up with TRBD1. The J segment lost 5 bases and the V segment lost 3 bases, leaving 4 bases of the junction unmatched. The germline gives CDR1 MGHRA, CDR2 YSYEKL. The CDR3 consists of 16 residues. The CDR3 bases are TGCGCCAGCAGCCAGGGGACAGGGGGCGAGACCGGGGAGCTGTTTTTT. Protein product: CASSQGTGGETGELFF.

This clone appeared a few times. The chain links TRBV5-4 to TRBJ2-7; 10 bases agree with TRBD1. V shed 4 bases, J shed 3 bases, and the junction held 4 bases outside the gene matches. Germline-derived CDR1 and CDR2 are SGHNT and YYREEE (reference sequence). The CDR3 runs 14 residues. The CDR3 loop is CASSPGQGIYEQYF. CDR3 sequence (DNA): TGTGCCAGCAGCCCGGGACAGGGGATCTACGAGCAGTACTTC.

This chain joins TRBV14 and TRBJ2-7; 7 nucleotides align to TRBD2. The junction had 5 bases not matched to a gene; V was cut back by 3 bases and J by 0 bases. CDR1 and CDR2 (germline): SGHDN, FVKESK. The CDR3 is 15 amino acids. The CDR3 DNA reads TGTGCCAGCAGCCACCGGGGGGTTAGCTCCTACGAGCAGTACTTC. Translating gives CASSHRGVSSYEQYF.

The chain uses TRBV6-5 and TRBJ2-3; maybe TRBD2 (5 bases). CDR1 is MNHEY, CDR2 SVGAGI, per germline. There are 13 residues in the CDR3. V lost 2 bases to trimming and J lost 5 bases, with 8 bases between them. CDR3: CASSYRDRDTQYF. In DNA, the CDR3 is TGTGCCAGCAGTTACCGGGATAGAGATACGCAGTATTTT.

The rearrangement links TRBV5-1 to TRBJ2-2; a possible D gene is TRBD1 (7 bases). V lost 1 base and J 2 bases, leaving 18 bases between the germline ends. The CDR3 has 18 residues. Germline CDR1 SGHRS, CDR2 YFSETQ. CDR3: CASSLQGGRNGNTGELFF. CDR3 DNA sequence: TGCGCCAGCAGCTTGCAGGGGGGAAGAAATGGTAACACCGGGGAGCTGTTTTTT.

The J gene is TRBJ2-7, the V gene TRBV19; TRBD1 is a possible D gene (5 bases). The germline CDR1 and CDR2 sequences are LNHDA and SQIVND (reference sequence). The CDR3 is made up of 13 amino acids. Trimming removed 6 bases from V and 7 bases from J, with 16 bases in between. In DNA, the CDR3 is TGTGCCAGTAGCCACAAGGGGTTTGCGGAGCAGTACTTC. Encoded protein: CASSHKGFAEQYF.

The gene calls are TRBV6-5 and TRBJ1-6; D is unresolved. Per germline, CDR1 MNHEY and CDR2 SVGAGI. The ends were cut back, 2 bases at V and 10 bases at J, with 15 bases in the middle. The CDR3 consists of 15 residues. CDR3 sequence reads: CASSYDLPAGSPLHF. The CDR3 region has the DNA TGTGCCAGCAGTTACGATCTTCCCGCGGGCTCACCCCTCCACTTT.

The chain couples TRBV4-1 to TRBJ1-5; 7 bases are shared with TRBD1. Germline CDR1 MGHRA, CDR2 YSYEKL. The V segment lost 2 bases and the J segment 4 bases; nucleotides outside the gene matches: 8. CDR3 length: 16 residues. The CDR3 loop is CASSQPLTGMNQPQHF. The CDR3 nucleotides read TGCGCCAGCAGCCAACCCTTGACAGGGATGAATCAGCCCCAGCATTTT.